These 29 T cell receptor beta chains were sequenced from one sample in a study of blood T cells in healthy people across ages. A second roughly 6 to 11 cycle PCR used barcoded and J-beta primers. MiXCR, run by TCRdb on the 5' RACE reads, gives a single entry per CDR3 protein. The table lists hundreds of thousands of distinct CDR3 sequences, about 54% of them singletons. Input material: blood. The receptors shown here come from a man aged 55 to 70 in good health.

The genes are TRBV7-2 and TRBJ2-4, with TRBD2 as a possible D gene (5 bases). CDR1 and CDR2 from the germline V gene are SGHTA and FQGNSA. This CDR3 has 15 amino acids. V lost 7 bases, J lost 2 bases, and 15 bases lay in between. CDR3 DNA: TGTGCCAGCACCTCACCGGGAACTACCAAAAACATTCAGTACTTC. This encodes CASTSPGTTKNIQYF. Based on the CDR3 plus reference TRBV7-2 and TRBJ2-4, the full variable domain is GAGVSQSPSNKVTEKGKDVELRCDPISGHTALYWYRQSLGQGLEFLIYFQGNSAPDKSGLPSDRFSAERTGGSVSTLTIQRTQQEDSAVYLCASTSPGTTKNIQYFGAGTRLSVL.

The chain joins TRBV7-9 to TRBJ2-3; D gene uncertain. Per germline, CDR1 SEHNR and CDR2 FQNEAQ (reference sequence). This CDR3 is built from 16 residues. V was cut by 5 bases and J by 0 bases, with 15 bases left in between. CDR3: CASSASLGRSTDTQYF. The CDR3, as DNA: TGTGCCAGCAGCGCGAGCTTGGGCAGGAGCACAGATACGCAGTATTTT.

This clonotype was found once. The V and J genes are TRBV12-3 or TRBV12-4 and TRBJ1-2; 7 bases line up with TRBD1. The CDR3 runs to 12 residues. With V trimmed by 6 bases and J by 7 bases, 5 bases remained unmatched. DNA of the CDR3: TGTGCCAGCAGCCTACAGGGGTGTGGCTACACCTTC. This translates into CASSLQGCGYTF.

The V gene is TRBV7-2, the J gene TRBJ2-5; possibly TRBD2 for D (5 bases). The CDR3 is 14 amino acids. Germline loops: CDR1 SGHTA, CDR2 FQGNSA. Between the trimmed V and J ends, which lost 3 bases and 1 base, there was a span of 9 bases. The CDR3 here is CASSLDSTQETQYF. CDR3 in DNA: TGTGCCAGCAGCTTGGACTCCACCCAAGAGACCCAGTACTTC. Combining the CDR3 with reference TRBV7-2 and TRBJ2-5 gives the whole variable domain GAGVSQSPSNKVTEKGKDVELRCDPISGHTALYWYRQSLGQGLEFLIYFQGNSAPDKSGLPSDRFSAERTGGSVSTLTIQRTQQEDSAVYLCASSLDSTQETQYFGPGTRLLVL.

The V call is TRBV18, the J call TRBJ2-1, with 10 bases lining up with TRBD2. Unmatched junction bases numbered 11, after V lost 4 bases and J lost 8 bases. Per the germline V gene, CDR1 is KGHSH and CDR2 is LQKENI. The CDR3 loop spans 16 amino acids. CDR3 loop: CASSRLLAGSGDEQFF. The CDR3 bases are TGTGCCAGCTCACGGTTACTAGCGGGGTCAGGCGATGAGCAGTTCTTC.

The V and J genes are TRBV15 and TRBJ2-7, with D tentatively TRBD1 (6 bases). The CDR3 is made up of 14 amino acids. Trimming took 5 bases from V and 3 from J, leaving 14 bases between them. Germline assignment: CDR1 LNHNV and CDR2 YYDKDF (reference sequence). DNA of the CDR3: TGTGCCACCAGCGGAGGACAGATTCACTACGAGCAGTACTTC. Translation gives CATSGGQIHYEQYF. Using reference TRBV15 and TRBJ2-7 for the parts outside the CDR3, the full variable domain is DAMVIQNPRYQVTQFGKPVTLSCSQTLNHNVMYWYQQKSSQAPKLLFHYYDKDFNNEADTPDNFQSRRPNTSFCFLDIRSPGLGDTAMYLCATSGGQIHYEQYFGPGTRLTVT.

The gene calls are TRBV5-1 and TRBJ2-7; D is unresolved. The CDR3 length is 16 residues. The V end lost 0 bases, the J end lost 0 bases, and 13 bases lay between the germline ends. Germline V CDR1 and CDR2: SGHRS, YFSETQ. CDR3 sequence: CASSLDSLTSSYEQYF. As DNA, the CDR3 is TGCGCCAGCAGCTTGGACAGCCTCACAAGCTCCTACGAGCAGTACTTC.

This clonotype was detected a few times. The chain uses TRBV5-1 and TRBJ1-2; TRBD1 matches at 9 bases. The CDR3 sequence is 14 residues long. Germline trimming cut 4 bases from V and 2 bases from J; bases unmatched to any gene: 3. Germline values: CDR1 SGHRS, CDR2 YFSETQ. CDR3 region: CASSAGTGNYGYTF. The CDR3 coding sequence is TGCGCCAGCAGCGCCGGGACAGGGAACTATGGCTACACCTTC.

The V and J genes are TRBV18 and TRBJ2-3; 9 nucleotides line up with TRBD1. CDR1 and CDR2 from the germline V gene are KGHSH and LQKENI. The V and J ends lost 1 base and 3 bases, in that order; junction bases with no gene match: 5. The CDR3 has 16 residues. DNA of the CDR3: TGTGCCAGCTCACCACGGGACAGGGCTGGGACAGATACGCAGTATTTT. It yields the protein CASSPRDRAGTDTQYF.

In the case of this clonotype: A much more abundant neighbour one base away suggests this may be a read error. V usage is TRBV6-5 and J usage is TRBJ2-5, with 7 bases fitting TRBD2. Per germline, CDR1 MNHEY and CDR2 SVGAGI. The CDR3 is 15 residues long. The CDR3 reads CAGSGSGAYQETQYF. CDR3 DNA: TGTGCCGGCAGTGGGAGCGGGGCTTACCAAGAGACCCAGTACTTC.

The chain has TRBV20-1 and TRBJ2-7; tentatively, D is TRBD2 (5 bases). The J call is in doubt because the DNA end fits TRBJ2-5 better. Germline CDR1 is DFQATT and CDR2 is SNEGSKA (reference sequence). The CDR3 loop spans 12 amino acids. The CDR3 is CSATPEGETQYF. The CDR3 nucleotides read TGCAGTGCTACCCCCGAGGGAGAGACCCAGTACTTC.

CDR3 coding DNA: TGTGCCAGCAGCCAAGATCCGGGACGCCGGTCCGGGGCCAACGTCCTGACTTTC. Encoded protein: CASSQDPGRRSGANVLTF. The rearrangement links TRBV14 to TRBJ2-6; D may be TRBD1 or TRBD2 (5 bases each). Trimming removed 0 bases at V and 4 bases at J, with 16 bases between. Germline CDR1 is SGHDN and CDR2 is FVKESK. This CDR3 comprises 18 residues.

The chain links TRBV5-1 to TRBJ2-1, with 7 bases that match TRBD1. J gave up 7 bases and V 5 bases, and 9 bases lay outside the gene matches. CDR1 is SGHRS, CDR2 YFSETQ, per germline. This CDR3 contains 14 residues. CDR3 in DNA: TGCGCCAGCAGTTTTAGACAGGGATGGAATGAGCAGTTCTTC. As protein: CASSFRQGWNEQFF.

The gene calls are TRBV9 and TRBJ2-5; possible D gene TRBD2, 5 bases. V gave up 1 base and J gave up 3 bases, with 7 bases separating them. The CDR3 spans 13 residues. Germline-derived CDR1 and CDR2 are SGDLS and YYNGEE. The CDR3 DNA is TGTGCCAGCAGCGTATTCGGGGAAGAGACCCAGTACTTC. Protein product: CASSVFGEETQYF.

The genes are TRBV2 and TRBJ2-1, with TRBD1 matching 8 bases. J lost 5 bases, V lost 8 bases, and 11 bases had no gene match. CDR3 length: 15 residues. Germline-derived CDR1 and CDR2 are SNHLY and FYNNEI. The CDR3: CASSQGRGLNNEQFF. CDR3 nucleotides: TGTGCCAGCTCCCAGGGCAGGGGGCTCAACAATGAGCAGTTCTTC.

The chain uses TRBV21-1 and TRBJ1-5. TRBV21-1 is assigned pseudogene status. The CDR3 contains 15 residues. CDR3 protein: CASSKVLVVGQPQHF. The CDR3 nucleotides are TGTGCCAGCAGCAAAGTATTGGTAGTGGGTCAGCCCCAGCATTTT.

This clonotype was detected a few times. The rearrangement uses TRBV6-2 or TRBV6-3 and TRBJ2-7; D gene unclear. CDR1 is MNHEY, CDR2 SVGEGT, per germline. V lost 0 bases and J 2 bases, leaving 11 bases between the germline ends. This CDR3 has 15 residues. In nucleotides, the CDR3 is TGTGCCAGCAGTTACTCGGAAGCTTCTACCTACGAGCAGTACTTC. Protein product: CASSYSEASTYEQYF.

CDR3 sequence: CASSYSTGQETQYF. The CDR3 DNA sequence: TGTGCCAGCAGTTACTCGACGGGACAAGAGACCCAGTACTTC. The chain has TRBV6-6 and TRBJ2-5; maybe TRBD2 (5 bases). Germline assignment: CDR1 MNHNY and CDR2 SVGAGI (reference sequence). The CDR3 is 14 amino acids. V lost 0 bases and J 2 bases, leaving 7 bases between the germline ends.

This clonotype was observed a handful of times. Being one base from a much bigger clone, this may be a read error. The chain has TRBV13 and TRBJ2-7, with TRBD2 identical over 10 bases. The CDR3 covers 15 residues. Per germline, CDR1 PRHDT and CDR2 FYEKMQ (reference sequence). The trim removed 5 bases at V and 7 bases at J, leaving 11 bases unmatched. The DNA for the CDR3 is TGTGCCAGCAGCCTTCCGGGACTAGCGAGTCATGAGCAGTACTTC. Protein sequence: CASSLPGLASHEQYF.

The chain combines TRBV2 with TRBJ1-5, with 9 bases lining up with TRBD1. The V gene end was trimmed by 8 bases and the J gene end by 4 bases; junction bases not matched to a gene: 6. The V gene's germline CDR1 is SNHLY and CDR2 FYNNEI. This CDR3 is built from 14 residues. CDR3 bases: TGTGCCAGCGGGGGACAGGGAAGAAATCAGCCCCAGCATTTT. This gives the protein CASGGQGRNQPQHF.

V usage is TRBV7-9 and J usage is TRBJ2-7; 10 bases are a match to TRBD2. TRBJ2-5 explains the end of the DNA better; the J call may be wrong. CDR3 size: 15 residues. Germline V gene data show CDR1 as SEHNR and CDR2 as FQNEAQ (reference sequence). CDR3 sequence: CASSELAGLLETQYF. The CDR3 bases are TGTGCCAGCAGCGAACTAGCGGGGTTATTGGAGACCCAGTACTTC.

This clonotype was seen a handful of times. The gene calls are TRBV2 and TRBJ1-6, with D maybe TRBD1 (5 bases). V was clipped by 5 bases and J by 7 bases, with 12 bases between them. The CDR3 extends over 14 amino acids. Germline lookup yields CDR1 SNHLY and CDR2 FYNNEI. The CDR3 sequence: CASSTGTRNSPLHF. Here the CDR3 DNA reads TGTGCCAGCAGTACCGGGACGCGGAATTCACCCCTCCACTTT.

The gene calls are TRBV7-9 and TRBJ2-5, with D possibly called TRBD1 or TRBD2 (5 bases each). V lost 5 bases to trimming and J lost 1 base, with 14 bases between them. CDR1 SEHNR and CDR2 FQNEAQ come from the germline V gene (reference sequence). The length of the CDR3 is 15 residues. The CDR3 region has the DNA TGTGCCAGCAGCCGCTTTGGGGACGGCCAAGAGACCCAGTACTTC. Protein: CASSRFGDGQETQYF.

CDR3 nucleotide sequence: TGTGCCAGCAGTGACAGAAAAAGAGAGACCCAGTACTTC. Translated, it gives CASSDRKRETQYF. This chain connects TRBV2 to TRBJ2-5, with D unresolved. The germline V gene has CDR1 SNHLY and CDR2 FYNNEI. V was cut by 3 bases and J by 4 bases, with 9 bases left in between. The CDR3 has 13 residues.

This chain joins TRBV7-9 and TRBJ1-1; 8 bases map to TRBD1. Germline V gene lookup returns CDR1 SEHNR and CDR2 FQNEAQ (reference sequence). CDR3 length: 17 amino acids. V lost 5 bases, J lost 5 bases, and 16 bases stayed unmatched. The CDR3 spells CASSPAGSQGAWTEAFF. DNA of the CDR3: TGTGCCAGCAGCCCTGCCGGGTCGCAGGGGGCATGGACTGAAGCTTTCTTT.

This clonotype was found many times. The chain carries TRBV7-2 and TRBJ2-3; 8 positions agree with TRBD2. V was pared by 4 bases and J by 9 bases, with 9 bases of the junction left unmatched. CDR3 length equals 14 residues. Germline-derived CDR1 and CDR2 are SGHTA and FQGNSA. CDR3 sequence: CASSYQRGFETQYF. The CDR3 DNA reads TGTGCCAGCAGCTACCAGCGGGGGTTCGAGACGCAGTATTTT.

This clonotype was seen more than once but under ten times. The rearrangement links TRBV2 to TRBJ1-6; 7 bases map to TRBD1. Germline assignment: CDR1 SNHLY and CDR2 FYNNEI. J lost 2 bases, V lost 7 bases, and 11 bases had no gene match. The CDR3 has 17 residues. The CDR3 coding sequence is TGTGCCAGCACCTTATCCGGGACAGCGGCCTATAATTCACCCCTCCACTTT. Translation: CASTLSGTAAYNSPLHF.

This clonotype has only a few counts. DNA of the CDR3: TGTGCCACCGCCGGGGACTCGGGCACAGATACGCAGTATTTT. Protein product: CATAGDSGTDTQYF. This chain links TRBV7-2 with TRBJ2-3; possible D gene TRBD2, 6 bases. This CDR3 has 14 amino acids. V shed 10 bases and J shed 1 base, with 15 bases lying between them. CDR1 is SGHTA, CDR2 FQGNSA, per germline.

The rearrangement joins TRBV29-1 to TRBJ2-4, with D tentatively TRBD2 (6 bases). V lost 4 bases and J 9 bases, leaving 10 bases between the germline ends. The CDR3 extends over 11 amino acids. Per the germline V gene, CDR1 is SQVTM and CDR2 is ANQGSEA. In DNA form, the CDR3 reads TGCAGCGTTGGAGTGGGGGGCATTCAGTACTTC. Amino acid sequence: CSVGVGGIQYF.